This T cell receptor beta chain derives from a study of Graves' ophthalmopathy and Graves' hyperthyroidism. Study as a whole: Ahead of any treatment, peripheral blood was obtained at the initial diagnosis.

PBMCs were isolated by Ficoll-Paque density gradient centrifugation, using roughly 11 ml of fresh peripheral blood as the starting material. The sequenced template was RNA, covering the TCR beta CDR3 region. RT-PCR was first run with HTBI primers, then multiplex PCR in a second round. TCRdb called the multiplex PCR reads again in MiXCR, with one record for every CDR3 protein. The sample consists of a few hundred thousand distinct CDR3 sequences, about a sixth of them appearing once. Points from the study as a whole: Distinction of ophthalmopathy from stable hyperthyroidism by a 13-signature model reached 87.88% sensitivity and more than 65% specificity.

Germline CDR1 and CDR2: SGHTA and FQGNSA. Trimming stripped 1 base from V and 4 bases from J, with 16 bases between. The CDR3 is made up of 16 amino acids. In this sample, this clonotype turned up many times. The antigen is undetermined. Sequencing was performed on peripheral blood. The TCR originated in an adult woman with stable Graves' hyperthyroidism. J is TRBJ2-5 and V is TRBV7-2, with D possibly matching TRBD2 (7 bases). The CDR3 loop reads CASSLVASGGGETQYF. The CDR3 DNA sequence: TGTGCCAGCAGCTTAGTGGCTAGCGGAGGGGGAGAGACCCAGTACTTC.